The 11 T cell receptor beta chains below were found in one sample sequenced in a study of cytomegalovirus exposure and HLA in healthy donors. The study ran its PCR with 60 Vbeta and 13 Jbeta primers. Measured with immunoSEQ multiplex PCR; TCRdb has only the in-frame clones, and not every one. The sample shows around 68,000 clones, 85% to 90% of them seen only once. Sequencing was performed on PBMCs. The origin of the receptors is a female donor in good health and CMV-seronegative.

The chain uses TRBV19 and TRBJ1-5; 8 bases are shared with TRBD1. Trimming at V came to 7 bases and at J to 6 bases, leaving 14 bases not matched to a gene. This CDR3 is 16 amino acids long. CDR1 is LNHDA and CDR2 is SQIVND in the germline V gene (reference sequence). Written as DNA, the CDR3 is TGTGCCAGTACCCGAGTTGGGGGACAGGTGAGTCAGCCCCAGCATTTT. Its protein product is CASTRVGGQVSQPQHF.

The chain is built from TRBV7-9 and TRBJ1-1; D is unresolved. The CDR3 is made up of 12 amino acids. V shed 6 bases and J shed 1 base, with 6 bases lying between them. CDR1 is SEHNR, CDR2 FQNEAQ, per germline (reference sequence). In DNA form, the CDR3 reads TGTGCCAGCAGATTCGGGAACACTGAAGCTTTCTTT. Protein product: CASRFGNTEAFF.

The sample holds one count of this clone. V gene TRBV6-5 combines with J gene TRBJ2-2, with 7 bases aligning to TRBD2. CDR1 and CDR2 (germline): MNHEY, SVGAGI. This CDR3 has 16 residues. V gave up 0 bases and J gave up 6 bases; unmatched junction bases: 7. Written as DNA, the CDR3 is TGTGCCAGCAGTTACTCTAGGCGGGAGTCGGCCGGGGAGCTGTTTTTT. It codes for CASSYSRRESAGELFF.

V gene TRBV5-6 combines with J gene TRBJ2-5, with 7 nucleotides matching TRBD2. Germline V lookup: CDR1 SGHDT, CDR2 YYEEEE. The CDR3 has 17 residues. The V segment lost 1 base and the J segment 5 bases; nucleotides outside the gene matches: 14. In nucleotides, the CDR3 is TGTGCCAGCAGCTTGCGGTCTGGGACTAACCTCCCGGAGACCCAGTACTTC. Protein product: CASSLRSGTNLPETQYF.

The J gene is TRBJ1-4, the V gene TRBV13; D not certain. V dropped 5 bases and J dropped 0 bases, with 16 bases sitting between them. Germline assignment: CDR1 PRHDT and CDR2 FYEKMQ (reference sequence). The CDR3 has 17 residues. The CDR3 spells CASSPGIPTATNEKLFF. In nucleotides, the CDR3 is TGTGCCAGCAGCCCCGGGATCCCCACTGCAACTAATGAAAAACTGTTTTTT. Looking up the rest from reference TRBV13 and TRBJ1-4 gives the full variable domain: AAGVIQSPRHLIKEKRETATLKCYPIPRHDTVYWYQQGPGQDPQFLISFYEKMQSDKGSIPDRFSAQQFSDYHSELNMSSLELGDSALYFCASSPGIPTATNEKLFFGSGTQLSVL.

The chain uses TRBV9 and TRBJ1-2, with TRBD1 matching over 7 bases. The CDR3 loop spans 12 amino acids. Trimming cost V 4 bases and J 10 bases; bases outside gene matches: 7. Germline lookup yields CDR1 SGDLS and CDR2 YYNGEE. This CDR3 reads CASSPGGTVYTF. CDR3 nucleotides: TGTGCCAGCAGCCCAGGGGGAACTGTCTACACCTTC.

V gene TRBV14 combines with J gene TRBJ1-2, with D possibly being TRBD1 (6 bases). With 4 bases removed from V and 3 bases from J, the gap between germline ends came to 12 bases. The CDR3 contains 14 residues. Germline V gene data show CDR1 as SGHDN and CDR2 as FVKESK. CDR3 in amino acids: CASSPEGGYYGYTF. In DNA, the CDR3 is TGTGCCAGCAGCCCGGAAGGGGGATACTATGGCTACACCTTC. Variable domain in full (rest from reference TRBV14 and TRBJ1-2): EAGVTQFPSHSVIEKGQTVTLRCDPISGHDNLYWYRRVMGKEIKFLLHFVKESKQDESGMPNNRFLAERTGGTYSTLKVQPAELEDSGVYFCASSPEGGYYGYTFGSGTRLTVV.

V and J are TRBV18 and TRBJ2-1; 8 bases fit TRBD1. Looked up from germline, CDR1 is KGHSH and CDR2 is LQKENI. The junction had 16 bases not matched to a gene; V was cut back by 0 bases and J by 3 bases. The CDR3 consists of 20 residues. DNA for the CDR3: TGTGCCAGCTCACCACCGACGGGCAGGGGGCCGAATCTATTCTACAATGAGCAGTTCTTC. Translating it yields CASSPPTGRGPNLFYNEQFF. The complete variable domain, with remaining parts taken from reference TRBV18 and TRBJ2-1, reads NAGVMQNPRHLVRRRGQEARLRCSPMKGHSHVYWYRQLPEEGLKFMVYLQKENIIDESGMPKERFSAEFPKEGPSILRIQQVVRGDSAAYFCASSPPTGRGPNLFYNEQFFGPGTRLTVL.

The chain combines TRBV19 with TRBJ1-1, with D unresolved. Per the germline V gene, CDR1 is LNHDA and CDR2 is SQIVND (reference sequence). Trimming left V 1 base short and J 4 bases short, with 13 bases between. The CDR3 has 15 residues. The CDR3 region is CASSIGSPWSTEAFF. The CDR3 DNA is TGTGCCAGTAGTATAGGCAGCCCCTGGAGCACTGAAGCTTTCTTT.

This clone has just one count. CDR3 sequence reads: CASSFNPGEAPSTDTQYF. For the CDR3, the DNA is TGCGCCAGCAGCTTTAATCCTGGTGAAGCGCCAAGCACAGATACGCAGTATTTT. The genes are TRBV5-1 and TRBJ2-3; D is undetermined. V was shortened by 2 bases and J by 0 bases, with 19 bases between the two germline ends. From germline, CDR1 is SGHRS and CDR2 YFSETQ. The CDR3 contains 18 residues.

The chain couples TRBV30 to TRBJ1-1, with a weak D call TRBD1 (6 bases). V was trimmed by 1 base and J by 3 bases, leaving 15 bases between them. The CDR3 has 15 amino acids. The germline V gene has CDR1 GTSNPN and CDR2 SVGIG (reference sequence). For the CDR3, the DNA is TGTGCCTGGAGTGGCGGGGGGGCTGGGGACACTGAAGCTTTCTTT. Translation gives CAWSGGGAGDTEAFF.